This entry is about one TCR beta chain. There are 14 residues in the CDR3. The germline CDR1 and CDR2 sequences are SGHVS and FQNEAQ. Trimming stripped 1 base from V and 9 bases from J, with 13 bases between. This sample stems from a study of blood T cell repertoires in COVID-19. In the authors' workflow: Reference gene primer amplification yielded estimated nucleated cell counts. Only in-frame clones appear in the TCRdb table, and some are missing; sequencing was by immunoSEQ multiplex PCR. V, J and clone size were drawn from that table, and D and trimming were deduced from the DNA. Of over 200,000 clones in the sample, roughly 90% were seen once.

The origin of this receptor is a woman aged 55-69 years with acute or convalescent COVID-19. The sequenced material came from peripheral blood. This sequence joins TRBV7-8 and TRBJ1-3, with D perhaps matching TRBD1 (5 bases). The CDR3 region has the DNA TGTGCCAGCAGCTTAGGACAACCCGGGGGCACCATATATTTT. Translation gives CASSLGQPGGTIYF.